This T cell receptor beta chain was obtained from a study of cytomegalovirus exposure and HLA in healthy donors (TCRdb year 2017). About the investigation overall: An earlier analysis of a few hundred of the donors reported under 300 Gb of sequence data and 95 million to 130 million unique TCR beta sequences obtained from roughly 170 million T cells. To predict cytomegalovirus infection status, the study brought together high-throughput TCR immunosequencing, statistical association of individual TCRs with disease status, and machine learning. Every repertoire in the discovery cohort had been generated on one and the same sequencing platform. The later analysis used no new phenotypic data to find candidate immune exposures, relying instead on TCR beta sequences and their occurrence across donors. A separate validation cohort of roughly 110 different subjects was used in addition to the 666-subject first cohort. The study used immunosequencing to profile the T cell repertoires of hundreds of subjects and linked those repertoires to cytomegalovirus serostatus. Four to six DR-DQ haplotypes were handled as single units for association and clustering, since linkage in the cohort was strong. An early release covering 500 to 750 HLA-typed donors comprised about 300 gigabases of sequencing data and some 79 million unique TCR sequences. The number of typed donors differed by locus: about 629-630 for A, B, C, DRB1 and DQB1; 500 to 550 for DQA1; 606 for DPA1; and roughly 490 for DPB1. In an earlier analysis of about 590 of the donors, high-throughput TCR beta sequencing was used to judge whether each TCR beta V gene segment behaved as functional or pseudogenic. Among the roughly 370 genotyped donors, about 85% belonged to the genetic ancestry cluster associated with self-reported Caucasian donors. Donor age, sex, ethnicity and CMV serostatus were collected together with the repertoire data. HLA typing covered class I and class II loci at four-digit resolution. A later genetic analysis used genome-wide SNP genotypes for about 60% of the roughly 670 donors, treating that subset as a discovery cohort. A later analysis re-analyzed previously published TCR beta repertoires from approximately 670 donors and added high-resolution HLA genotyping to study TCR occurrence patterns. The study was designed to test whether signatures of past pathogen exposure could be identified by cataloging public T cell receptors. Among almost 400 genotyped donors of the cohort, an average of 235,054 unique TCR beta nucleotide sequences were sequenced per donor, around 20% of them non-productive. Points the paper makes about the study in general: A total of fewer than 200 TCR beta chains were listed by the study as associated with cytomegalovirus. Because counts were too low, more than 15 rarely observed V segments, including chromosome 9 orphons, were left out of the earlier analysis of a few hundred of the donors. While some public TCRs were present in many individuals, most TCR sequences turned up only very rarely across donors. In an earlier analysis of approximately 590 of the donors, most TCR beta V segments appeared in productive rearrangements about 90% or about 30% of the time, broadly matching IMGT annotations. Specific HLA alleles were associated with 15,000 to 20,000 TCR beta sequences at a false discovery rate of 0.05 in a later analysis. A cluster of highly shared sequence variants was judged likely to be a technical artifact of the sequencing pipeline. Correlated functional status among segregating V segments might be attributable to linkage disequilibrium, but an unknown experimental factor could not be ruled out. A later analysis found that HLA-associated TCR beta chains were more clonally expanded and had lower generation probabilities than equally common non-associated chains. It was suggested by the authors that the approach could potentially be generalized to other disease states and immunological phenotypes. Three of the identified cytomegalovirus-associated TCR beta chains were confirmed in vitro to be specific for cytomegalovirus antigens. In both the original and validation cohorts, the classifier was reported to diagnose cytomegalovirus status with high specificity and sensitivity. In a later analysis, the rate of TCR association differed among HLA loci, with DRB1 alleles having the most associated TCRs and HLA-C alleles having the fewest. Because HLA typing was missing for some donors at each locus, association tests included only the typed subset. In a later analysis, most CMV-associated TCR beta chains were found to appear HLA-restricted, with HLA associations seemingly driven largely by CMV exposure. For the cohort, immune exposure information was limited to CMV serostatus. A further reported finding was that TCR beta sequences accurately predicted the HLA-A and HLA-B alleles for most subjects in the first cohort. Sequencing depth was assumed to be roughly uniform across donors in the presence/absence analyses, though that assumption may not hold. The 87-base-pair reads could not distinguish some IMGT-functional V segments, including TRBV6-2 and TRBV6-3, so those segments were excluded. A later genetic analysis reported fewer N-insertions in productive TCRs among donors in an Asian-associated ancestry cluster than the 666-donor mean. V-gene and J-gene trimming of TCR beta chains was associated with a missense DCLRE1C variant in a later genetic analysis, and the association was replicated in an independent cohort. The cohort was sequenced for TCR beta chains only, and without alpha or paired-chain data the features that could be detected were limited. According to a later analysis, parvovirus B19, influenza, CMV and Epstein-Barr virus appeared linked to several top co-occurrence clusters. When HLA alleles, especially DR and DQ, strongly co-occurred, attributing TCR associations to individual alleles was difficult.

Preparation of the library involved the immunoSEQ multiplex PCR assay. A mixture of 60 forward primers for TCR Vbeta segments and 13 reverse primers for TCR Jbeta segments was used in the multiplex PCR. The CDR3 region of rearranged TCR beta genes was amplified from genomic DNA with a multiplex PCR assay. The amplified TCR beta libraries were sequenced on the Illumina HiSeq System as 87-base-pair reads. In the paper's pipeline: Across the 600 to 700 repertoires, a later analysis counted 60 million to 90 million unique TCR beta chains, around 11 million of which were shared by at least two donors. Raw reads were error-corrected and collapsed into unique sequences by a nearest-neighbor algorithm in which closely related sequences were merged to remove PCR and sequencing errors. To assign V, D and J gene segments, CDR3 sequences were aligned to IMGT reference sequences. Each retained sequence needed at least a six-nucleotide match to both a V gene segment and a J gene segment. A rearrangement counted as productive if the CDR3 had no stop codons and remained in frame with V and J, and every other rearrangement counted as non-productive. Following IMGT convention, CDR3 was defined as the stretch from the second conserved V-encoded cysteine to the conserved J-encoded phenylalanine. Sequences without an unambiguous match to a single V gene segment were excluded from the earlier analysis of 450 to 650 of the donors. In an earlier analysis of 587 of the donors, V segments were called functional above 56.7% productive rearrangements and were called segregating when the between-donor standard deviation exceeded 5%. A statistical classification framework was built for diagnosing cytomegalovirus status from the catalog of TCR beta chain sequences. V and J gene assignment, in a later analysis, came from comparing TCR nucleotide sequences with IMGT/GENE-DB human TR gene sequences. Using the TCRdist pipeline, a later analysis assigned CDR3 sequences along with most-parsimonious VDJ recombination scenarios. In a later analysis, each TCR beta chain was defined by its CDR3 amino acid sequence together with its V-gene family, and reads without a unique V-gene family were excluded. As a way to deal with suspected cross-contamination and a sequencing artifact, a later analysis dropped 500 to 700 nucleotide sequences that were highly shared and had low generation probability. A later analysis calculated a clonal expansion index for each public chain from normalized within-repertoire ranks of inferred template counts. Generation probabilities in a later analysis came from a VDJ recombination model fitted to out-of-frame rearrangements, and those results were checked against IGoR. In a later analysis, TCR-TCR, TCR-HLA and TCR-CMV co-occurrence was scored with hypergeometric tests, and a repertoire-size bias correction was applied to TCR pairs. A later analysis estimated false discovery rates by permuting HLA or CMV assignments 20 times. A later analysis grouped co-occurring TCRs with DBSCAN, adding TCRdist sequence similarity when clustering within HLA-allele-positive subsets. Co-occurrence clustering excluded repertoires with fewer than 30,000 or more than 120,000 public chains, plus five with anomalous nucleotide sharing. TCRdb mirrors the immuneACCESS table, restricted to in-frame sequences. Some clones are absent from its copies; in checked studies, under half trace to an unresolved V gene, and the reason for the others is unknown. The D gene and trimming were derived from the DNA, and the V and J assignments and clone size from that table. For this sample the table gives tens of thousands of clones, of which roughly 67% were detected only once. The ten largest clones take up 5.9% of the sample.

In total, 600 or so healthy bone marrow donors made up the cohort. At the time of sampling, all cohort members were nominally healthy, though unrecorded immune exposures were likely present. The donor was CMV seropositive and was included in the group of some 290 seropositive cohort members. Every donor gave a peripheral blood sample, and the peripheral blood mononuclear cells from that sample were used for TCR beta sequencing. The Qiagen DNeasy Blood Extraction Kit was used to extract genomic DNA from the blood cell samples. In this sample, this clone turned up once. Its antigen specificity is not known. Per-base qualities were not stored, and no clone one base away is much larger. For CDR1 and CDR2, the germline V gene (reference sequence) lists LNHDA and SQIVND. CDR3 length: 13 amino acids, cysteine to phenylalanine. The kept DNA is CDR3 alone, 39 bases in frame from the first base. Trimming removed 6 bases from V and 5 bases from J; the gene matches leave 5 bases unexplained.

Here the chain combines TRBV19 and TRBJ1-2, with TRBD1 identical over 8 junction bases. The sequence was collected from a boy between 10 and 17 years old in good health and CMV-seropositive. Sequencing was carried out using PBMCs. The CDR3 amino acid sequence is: CASRIQGVYGYTF. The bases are TGTGCCAGTAGGATACAGGGGGTATATGGCTACACCTTC.